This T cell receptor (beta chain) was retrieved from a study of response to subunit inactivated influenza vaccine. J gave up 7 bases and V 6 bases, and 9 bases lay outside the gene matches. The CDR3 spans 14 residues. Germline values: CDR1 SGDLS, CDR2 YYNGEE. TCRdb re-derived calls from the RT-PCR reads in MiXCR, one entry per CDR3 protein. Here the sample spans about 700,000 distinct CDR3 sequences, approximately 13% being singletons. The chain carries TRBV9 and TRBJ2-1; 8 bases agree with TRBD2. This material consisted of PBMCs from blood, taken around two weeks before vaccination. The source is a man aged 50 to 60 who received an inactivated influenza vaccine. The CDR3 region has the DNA TGTGCCAGCAACTCAGACGGGGGGGAAAATGAGCAGTTCTTC. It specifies CASNSDGGENEQFF.